This T cell receptor (beta chain) was profiled in a study of T cell repertoires in cytomegalovirus infection. Study-level information: Public TCR beta signatures provided an indication of both CMV infection and a matching HLA type.

Study-wide points: HLA-C-restricted, CMV-specific TCR beta clonotypes were dominant ex vivo. The cumulative frequency of public TCR beta families distinguished individuals who carried CMV together with the relevant HLA.

A note on this clonotype: Its specificity is not known.

TCRdb passed the reads through MiXCR, listing each CDR3 protein once. This sample has 400,000 or so distinct CDR3 sequences, with roughly 31% found just once. V shed 5 bases and J shed 8 bases, with 12 bases lying between them. This CDR3 contains 13 residues. Germline CDR1 and CDR2: LNHDA and SQIVND (reference sequence). The chain joins TRBV19 to TRBJ1-4; D is uncertain. Sequenced: PBMCs. This TCR derives from a human donor in good health (CMV status not recorded). Some clones in this sample may be carry-over from other donors' samples. The CDR3 is CASSPPSEEKLFF. The CDR3 DNA follows: TGTGCCAGTAGTCCCCCGAGTGAGGAAAAACTGTTTTTT. Combining the CDR3 with reference TRBV19 and TRBJ1-4 gives the whole variable domain DGGITQSPKYLFRKEGQNVTLSCEQNLNHDAMYWYRQDPGQGLRLIYYSQIVNDFQKGDIAEGYSVSREKKESFPLTVTSAQKNPTAFYLCASSPPSEEKLFFGSGTQLSVL.